These T cell receptor beta chains were read from a single sample in a study of T cell responses to AZD1222 COVID-19 vaccine. Sequenced by immunoSEQ multiplex PCR; TCRdb stores in-frame clones only, minus some. The sample lists about 100,000 clones, around 91% occurring once. The sequencing used peripheral blood, collected on day 0 of AZD1222 vaccination. The receptors here all came from an adult in good health. The CDR3 runs from the conserved cysteine through the conserved F or W. Fields, in order: CDR3 protein, CDR3 DNA, D gene, clone size, V gene, J gene. The D gene is left open where the match is weak. Size is stated for part of the rows, as once, few or many counts, or as a class when the clone is expanded.

CATADRQGRNNEQFF	TGTGCCACCGCCGACCGACAGGGTCGAAACAATGAGCAGTTCTTC	TRBD1	.	TRBV24-1	TRBJ2-1
CASSQLSGGGIDTQYF	TGCGCCAGCAGCCAACTTAGTGGGGGGGGGATAGATACGCAGTATTTT	TRBD2	.	TRBV4-1	TRBJ2-3
CASSGGQGREQYF	TGTGCCAGCTCCGGAGGACAGGGACGCGAGCAGTACTTC	TRBD1	.	TRBV18	TRBJ2-7
CASSLGTGLGTEAFF	TGTGCCAGCAGCCTTGGAACAGGGTTGGGCACTGAAGCTTTCTTT	.	.	TRBV11-3	TRBJ1-1
CASSSRTGGDQPQHF	TGTGCCAGCAGCTCTCGGACAGGGGGAGATCAGCCCCAGCATTTT	TRBD1	.	TRBV7-2	TRBJ1-5
CASSRSLAGSSYEQYF	TGCGCCAGCAGCAGATCTCTAGCGGGGAGTTCCTACGAGCAGTACTTC	TRBD2	.	TRBV4-1	TRBJ2-7
CASSLGAMNTEAFF	TGTGCCAGCAGTTTGGGGGCGATGAACACTGAAGCTTTCTTT	.	.	TRBV7-3	TRBJ1-1
CASSPLGGGKETQYF	TGTGCCAGCAGCCCCTTGGGGGGCGGTAAAGAGACCCAGTACTTC	.	once	TRBV7-3	TRBJ2-5
CASSSTSTGYTDTQYF	TGTGCCAGCAGTTCGACTTCGACAGGGTACACAGATACGCAGTATTTT	TRBD1	.	TRBV27	TRBJ2-3
CASSFPEINYGYTF	TGTGCCAGCAGCTTCCCAGAAATTAACTATGGCTACACCTTC	.	.	TRBV13	TRBJ1-2